Listed below are T cell receptor beta chains from one sample, sequenced in a study of cytomegalovirus exposure and HLA in healthy donors. Assay: immunoSEQ multiplex PCR; the TCRdb copy retains only in-frame clones and omits some. Its table lists under 200,000 clones. Sequenced sample: PBMCs. These receptors came from a young woman in good health and CMV-seropositive. Each CDR3 is given with its conserved first and last residue. A D gene is named only where the DNA matches it firmly.

.	TRBJ2-1	TRBV2	CASRLGDGHNDEQFF
TRBD1	TRBJ1-1	TRBV19	CASSIIRTGGVKTEAFF
TRBD2	TRBJ2-2	TRBV11-3	CASSLGYGLAGGPNTGELFF
TRBD2	TRBJ2-2	TRBV7-8	CASSLAGGQGNTGELFF
.	TRBJ1-5	TRBV5-6	CASSSVNQPQHF
TRBD1	TRBJ1-4	TRBV19	CASSIKRGQEKLFF
.	TRBJ2-7	TRBV4-1	CASSQAGRTYEQYF
TRBD1	TRBJ2-7	TRBV4-1	CASSQDMGRTGVYEQYF
.	TRBJ1-2	TRBV10-3	CAISDRPIYGYTF
.	TRBJ1-1	TRBV7-3	CASSPGTEAFF
.	TRBJ2-1	TRBV19	CASSIEGLELAYNEQFF
.	TRBJ2-7	TRBV2	CASSPGLRYEQYF
TRBD1	TRBJ1-1	TRBV7-2	CASSFNRGSTEAFF